The 2 T cell receptor beta chains below were found in one sample sequenced in a study of blood T cell repertoires in COVID-19. Here immunoSEQ multiplex PCR was the method, and the copy in TCRdb shows in-frame clones only, minus some. The data show more than 350,000 clones, with roughly nine tenths seen just once and 0.95% to 1.1% held by the top ten. Sample: PBMCs or T cells enriched from blood (not recorded which). Receptors originate from a young man who had recovered from COVID-19.

V usage is TRBV12-3 or TRBV12-4 and J usage is TRBJ2-2; D remains unclear. The V end lost 6 bases, the J end lost 2 bases, and 7 bases lay between the germline ends. CDR3 length equals 13 residues. In DNA form, the CDR3 reads TGTGCCAGCAGCCTTTATAACACCGGGGAGCTGTTTTTT. Translated, it gives CASSLYNTGELFF.

The genes are TRBV5-5 and TRBJ1-2; D remains unclear. V was clipped by 0 bases and J by 0 bases, with 9 bases between them. Germline V CDR1 and CDR2: SGHKS, YYEKEE (reference sequence). The CDR3 has 15 amino acids. The CDR3 region has the DNA TGTGCCAGCAGCTTGGTTCAGGCAGCTAACTATGGCTACACCTTC. The encoded protein is CASSLVQAANYGYTF.